The rows below give T cell receptor beta chains drawn from one sample of a study of cytomegalovirus exposure and HLA in healthy donors. The protocol was immunoSEQ multiplex PCR, while the TCRdb copy is restricted to in-frame clones and leaves out a portion. The profile shows around 110,000 clones, roughly 80% of them singletons. Sequenced: PBMCs. Every receptor here comes from a man between 50 and 59 years old in good health and CMV-seronegative. Both conserved end residues are part of each CDR3. The D gene is left open where the match is weak. The size of a clone is reported for some rows only, either as once, few or many, or as a class for expanded clones.

length,V,J,size,D,DNA,CDR3
14,TRBV25-1,TRBJ2-7,once,NA,TGTGCCAGCAGTGAATCCCAGGGTTCCTACGAGCAGTACTTC,CASSESQGSYEQYF
17,TRBV21-1,TRBJ1-1,NA,NA,TGTGCCAGCAGCAAAGTAGGGGCCTCGGGCATGAACACTGAAGCTTTCTTT,CASSKVGASGMNTEAFF
14,TRBV4-2,TRBJ2-7,NA,NA,TGTGCCAGCAGCCAAGGATTACAGGGTTACGAGCAGTACTTC,CASSQGLQGYEQYF
12,TRBV6-1,TRBJ1-2,few,NA,TGTGCCAGCAACGAGGGTCGAGGAGGCTACACCTTC,CASNEGRGGYTF
14,TRBV29-1,TRBJ2-5,NA,TRBD2,TGCAGCGTTACCGAGCGGGGGGGCGAGGAGACCCAGTACTTC,CSVTERGGEETQYF
12,TRBV9,TRBJ2-3,NA,NA,TGTGCCAGCAGCCCTCGCACAGATACGCAGTATTTT,CASSPRTDTQYF
14,TRBV7-9,TRBJ1-6,NA,NA,TGTGCCAGCAGCCGCGCGATGGAGGACTCACCCCTCCACTTT,CASSRAMEDSPLHF
15,TRBV7-8,TRBJ1-6,NA,NA,TGTGCCAGCAGCTTAGGGTACGCAGGGGCTTCACCCCTCCACTTT,CASSLGYAGASPLHF
16,TRBV2,TRBJ2-2,NA,NA,TGTGCCAGCAGTGAACCCGAACGGACGGGAACCGGGGAGCTGTTTTTT,CASSEPERTGTGELFF
15,TRBV5-4,TRBJ1-5,NA,TRBD1,TGTGCCAGCAGCCGAGGGACAGATCCTAATCAGCCCCAGCATTTT,CASSRGTDPNQPQHF
14,TRBV4-1,TRBJ1-2,NA,NA,TGCGCCAGCAGCCCACAGGACAGCAACTATGGCTACACCTTC,CASSPQDSNYGYTF
16,TRBV7-9,TRBJ2-1,NA,NA,TGTGCCAGCAGCTTCAGGACAGCGAGCTCCTACAATGAGCAGTTCTTC,CASSFRTASSYNEQFF
15,TRBV15,TRBJ2-5,NA,NA,TGTGCCACCAGCTCTCGAATAGGGGCCCAAGAGACCCAGTACTTC,CATSSRIGAQETQYF
14,TRBV30,TRBJ2-1,NA,TRBD2,TGTGCCGGGTCGTGGCTAGCGGGGTATAATGAGCAGTTCTTC,CAGSWLAGYNEQFF
15,TRBV11-2,TRBJ1-1,once,TRBD1,TGTGCCAGCAGCCACCGACAGGGGTTGAACACTGAAGCTTTCTTT,CASSHRQGLNTEAFF
10,TRBV29-1,TRBJ2-3,NA,NA,TGCAGCTCCGGCACAGATACGCAGTATTTT,CSSGTDTQYF
13,TRBV11-2,TRBJ2-1,few,NA,TGTGCCAGCAGCTTCGAACGCTTCGGTGGGCAGTTCTTC,CASSFERFGGQFF
15,TRBV2,TRBJ1-6,NA,TRBD1,TGTGCCAGCAGTTTCAGGACAGGAAATAATTCACCCCTCCACTTT,CASSFRTGNNSPLHF
16,TRBV6-1,TRBJ2-5,NA,NA,TGTGCCAGCAGTGAAAGTATGGGGGCGAGGGAAGAGACCCAGTACTTC,CASSESMGAREETQYF
13,TRBV6-1,TRBJ1-1,NA,NA,TGTGCCAGCAAGAGGCAGGGGTTAGCTGAAGCTTTCTTT,CASKRQGLAEAFF
16,TRBV4-1,TRBJ1-2,NA,NA,TGCGCCAGCAGCCAAGATGAGGCCCTTACCCCGTCTGGCTACACCTTC,CASSQDEALTPSGYTF
12,TRBV10-3,TRBJ2-1,NA,NA,TGTGCCATCACTCCGTCCGGGTATGAGCAGTTCTTC,CAITPSGYEQFF
15,TRBV9,TRBJ2-7,NA,NA,TGTGCCAGCAGCGTAGGAAACAGGGTCCCGAACGAGCAGTACTTC,CASSVGNRVPNEQYF
13,TRBV7-9,TRBJ1-2,once,TRBD1,TGTGCCAGCAGCCCAAAGACAGGGAACGGCTACACCTTC,CASSPKTGNGYTF
14,TRBV30,TRBJ2-3,NA,TRBD1,TGTGCCATTGGGACCGGGACAGGAACAGATACGCAGTATTTT,CAIGTGTGTDTQYF
14,TRBV19,TRBJ1-5,NA,NA,TGTGCCACTACAAGTGACAGATACAATCAGCCCCAGCATTTT,CATTSDRYNQPQHF
16,TRBV7-8,TRBJ2-3,NA,TRBD2,TGTGCCAGCAGCTTAGAAGGGCGGGGGGAAACAGATACGCAGTATTTT,CASSLEGRGETDTQYF
14,TRBV7-9,TRBJ1-2,NA,TRBD1,TGTGCCAGCAGCTCGGGACAGACAAACTATGGCTACACCTTC,CASSSGQTNYGYTF
15,TRBV19,TRBJ2-5,NA,TRBD2,TGTGCCAGTAGTAGGGCGGGGGGCGTACAAGAGACCCAGTACTTC,CASSRAGGVQETQYF
16,TRBV16,TRBJ2-2,once,NA,TGTGCCAGCAGCCATGAGGCGGGGACGAACACCGGGGAGCTGTTTTTT,CASSHEAGTNTGELFF
13,TRBV29-1,TRBJ1-1,NA,NA,TGCAGCGTTGAAGGTAGGGGCCCCACTGAAGCTTTCTTT,CSVEGRGPTEAFF
12,TRBV5-1,TRBJ2-3,few,NA,TGCGCCAGCAGCCTAACCACAGATACGCAGTATTTT,CASSLTTDTQYF
15,TRBV5-1,TRBJ2-1,NA,TRBD2,TGCGCCAGCACCGAGCGGGGGGACTCCTACAATGAGCAGTTCTTC,CASTERGDSYNEQFF
13,TRBV10-2,TRBJ2-5,once,NA,TGCGCCAGCAGTACGGGGAGACGAGAGACCCAGTACTTC,CASSTGRRETQYF
13,TRBV27,TRBJ2-7,NA,NA,TGTGCCAGCAGCAGGCAGACGAGCTACGAGCAGTACTTC,CASSRQTSYEQYF
15,TRBV5-1,TRBJ1-1,NA,TRBD1,TGCGCCAGCAGCGTCGGACAGGGGCGGGCCACTGAAGCTTTCTTT,CASSVGQGRATEAFF
13,TRBV5-1,TRBJ2-5,NA,NA,TGCGCCAGCAGCTTGGGACCGGGAGAGACCCAGTACTTC,CASSLGPGETQYF
13,TRBV19,TRBJ1-6,NA,NA,TGTGCCAGTACAGACAGGCCGGAGGTGTCCCTCCACTTT,CASTDRPEVSLHF
14,TRBV9,TRBJ2-7,NA,TRBD1,TGTGCCAGCAGCGGAGTCCAGGGGGCGAGTGAGCAGTACTTC,CASSGVQGASEQYF
15,TRBV6-4,TRBJ2-1,NA,TRBD2,TGTGCCAGCAGTGAGGAGGCGGGGGGTTACAATGAGCAGTTCTTC,CASSEEAGGYNEQFF
14,TRBV30,TRBJ2-3,few,TRBD2,TGTGCCTGGGGCAACGGGGGGGCCTCAGATACGCAGTATTTT,CAWGNGGASDTQYF
14,TRBV19,TRBJ1-2,NA,TRBD1,TGTGCCAGTAGTATGGGGACAGGGTACTATGGCTACACCTTC,CASSMGTGYYGYTF
16,TRBV5-1,TRBJ2-3,NA,TRBD1,TGCGCCAGCAGCCCCGGACAGGTAGGAAGCACAGATACGCAGTATTTT,CASSPGQVGSTDTQYF
14,TRBV5-1,TRBJ1-2,NA,NA,TGCGCCAGCAGGCTGGCCCTTCGAGGTGGGGGCTACACCTTC,CASRLALRGGGYTF
16,TRBV28,TRBJ1-6,NA,TRBD1,TGTGCCAGCAGCTCCGACAGGGGGAAAAGTAATTCACCCCTCCACTTT,CASSSDRGKSNSPLHF
13,TRBV2,TRBJ2-1,once,TRBD1,TGTGCCACGGACAGGGGCTTGGGAAATGAGCAGTTCTTC,CATDRGLGNEQFF
17,TRBV5-1,TRBJ1-4,NA,NA,TGCGCCAGCAGCTTGAGGGTTCTGGGGGGGCGTCAAGGAAAACTGTTTTTT,CASSLRVLGGRQGKLFF
15,TRBV4-1,TRBJ2-1,once,NA,TGCGCCAGCAGCCGAACAGGGAGAGCTGGTAATGAGCAGTTCTTC,CASSRTGRAGNEQFF
14,TRBV6-5,TRBJ1-4,few,TRBD1,TGTGCCAGCAGCCGTTCGACAGGGGGCACAAAACTGTTTTTT,CASSRSTGGTKLFF
18,TRBV7-8,TRBJ2-5,NA,NA,TGTGCCAGCAGCTTGCCCTTGGCCGGATCCGCGGACATAGAGACCCAGTACTTC,CASSLPLAGSADIETQYF